A single sample gave rise to the 22 T cell receptor beta chains below, sequenced in a study of cytomegalovirus exposure and HLA in healthy donors. The PCR ran on 60 Vbeta and 13 Jbeta primers. Data came from immunoSEQ multiplex PCR; TCRdb stores just in-frame clones and leaves some out. Of 90,000 to 110,000 clones listed, under 85% are singletons. The sequenced sample consisted of PBMCs. These receptors were collected from a young man in good health and CMV-seronegative.

This clone was observed once. The chain couples TRBV5-1 to TRBJ2-7; D is uncertain. Trimming pared 2 bases from V and 3 bases from J, leaving 12 bases between. This CDR3 comprises 14 residues. Per the germline V gene, CDR1 is SGHRS and CDR2 is YFSETQ. In DNA, the CDR3 is TGCGCCAGCAGCTTAGCCTACGGCGGCTACGAGCAGTACTTC. Protein: CASSLAYGGYEQYF. The full variable domain, with the rest looked up from reference TRBV5-1 and TRBJ2-7, is KAGVTQTPRYLIKTRGQQVTLSCSPISGHRSVSWYQQTPGQGLQFLFEYFSETQRNKGNFPGRFSGRQFSNSRSEMNVSTLELGDSALYLCASSLAYGGYEQYFGPGTRLTVT.

This clone was observed once. The rearrangement links TRBV4-1 to TRBJ2-7; D may be TRBD2 (5 bases). Trimming stripped 4 bases from V and 5 bases from J, with 9 bases between. The CDR3 length is 12 residues. The V gene's germline CDR1 is MGHRA and CDR2 YSYEKL. The CDR3 DNA is TGCGCCAGCAGCCCTTCCGGGGACGAGCAGTACTTC. Protein: CASSPSGDEQYF.

Written as DNA, the CDR3 is TGTGCCAGCAGCCCCCACTCCTACGAGCAGTACTTC. It codes for CASSPHSYEQYF. The rearrangement links TRBV7-9 to TRBJ2-7, with no clear D. Looked up from germline, CDR1 is SEHNR and CDR2 is FQNEAQ (reference sequence). The CDR3 runs 12 residues. Trimming took 5 bases from V and 0 from J, leaving 5 bases between them.

The chain recombines TRBV4-3 with TRBJ2-5; D is unclear. CDR3 length: 16 amino acids. CDR1 LGHNA and CDR2 YSLEER come from the germline V gene. Trimming took off 1 base at V and 2 bases at J, with 14 bases between the two ends. CDR3 in amino acids: CASSQAGRSGQETQYF. The CDR3 nucleotides read TGCGCCAGCAGCCAAGCTGGCCGATCAGGTCAAGAGACCCAGTACTTC.

V gene TRBV11-2 combines with J gene TRBJ2-2; 9 bases match TRBD2. CDR1 and CDR2 (germline): SGHAT, FQNNGV. CDR3 length: 15 amino acids. V trimming: 4 bases; J trimming: 4 bases; junction bases outside the gene matches: 4. The CDR3 nucleotides are TGTGCCAGCAGCTCATATAGCGGGAGCACCGGGGAGCTGTTTTTT. Residues: CASSSYSGSTGELFF.

This clone was seen once. This chain uses TRBV2 with TRBJ2-1; D unclear. The germline gives CDR1 SNHLY, CDR2 FYNNEI. Between the trimmed V and J ends, which lost 5 bases and 1 base, there was a span of 12 bases. This CDR3 has 15 amino acids. The CDR3 DNA sequence: TGTGCCAGCAGTCCTCCAGGTACGTCCTACAATGAGCAGTTCTTC. Protein product: CASSPPGTSYNEQFF.

This clone occurred a few times. This sequence joins TRBV15 and TRBJ2-7; 8 bases align to TRBD1. The CDR3 sequence is 16 residues long. Trimming removed 1 base from V and 6 bases from J; junction bases left unmatched: 11. CDR1 is LNHNV, CDR2 YYDKDF, per germline (reference sequence). As DNA, the CDR3 is TGTGCCACCAGCAGAGTGCGGCTCGGGACAGGCGGCGAGCAGTACTTC. Translated: CATSRVRLGTGGEQYF.

A few counts support this clone. V and J are TRBV29-1 and TRBJ1-2; 10 bases agree with TRBD1. Per germline, CDR1 SQVTM and CDR2 ANQGSEA. V shed 7 bases and J 8 bases; nucleotides not matched to a gene: 13. The CDR3 is made up of 14 amino acids. CDR3 coding DNA: TGCAGCGCTGGAAGACAGGGGGCCGTGACGGGCTACACCTTC. Translating it yields CSAGRQGAVTGYTF.

This chain uses TRBV19 with TRBJ1-5; the D gene is possibly TRBD1 (6 bases). This CDR3 spans 15 amino acids. Germline V gives CDR1 LNHDA, CDR2 SQIVND (reference sequence). Trimming stripped 6 bases from V and 0 bases from J, with 12 bases between. CDR3 residues: CASRLDRNSNQPQHF. The CDR3 nucleotides read TGTGCCAGTAGACTCGACAGGAATAGCAATCAGCCCCAGCATTTT.

The chain employs TRBV5-1 and TRBJ2-5, with D hard to call. With 3 bases removed from V and 0 bases from J, the gap between germline ends came to 9 bases. Germline-derived CDR1 and CDR2 are SGHRS and YFSETQ. The CDR3 runs 14 residues. The CDR3 loop is CASSSTPNQETQYF. The DNA for the CDR3 is TGCGCCAGCAGCTCGACACCGAACCAAGAGACCCAGTACTTC.

The chain is built from TRBV7-9 and TRBJ1-4, with 7 positions matching TRBD1. CDR3 length equals 16 residues. Trimming at V came to 2 bases and at J to 8 bases, leaving 11 bases not matched to a gene. Germline V gene sequence: CDR1 SEHNR, CDR2 FQNEAQ (reference sequence). The CDR3 DNA reads TGTGCCAGCAGCTTATTTGCAGGGGGGTATGGAGAAAAACTGTTTTTT. Protein: CASSLFAGGYGEKLFF.

The chain couples TRBV9 to TRBJ2-5; 11 bases are a match to TRBD2. CDR1 and CDR2 from the germline V gene are SGDLS and YYNGEE. The CDR3 covers 16 residues. The V segment lost 2 bases and the J segment 3 bases; nucleotides outside the gene matches: 6. CDR3 amino acids: CASSVLTGLAEETQYF. The CDR3, as DNA: TGTGCCAGCAGCGTCCTAACGGGACTAGCGGAAGAGACCCAGTACTTC.

CDR3 region: CASSLGTGGSTNEKLFF. CDR3 in DNA: TGCGCCAGCAGCTTGGGCACAGGGGGTTCAACTAATGAAAAACTGTTTTTT. J is TRBJ1-4 and V is TRBV5-1; 8 bases match TRBD1. The germline CDR1 and CDR2 sequences are SGHRS and YFSETQ. V shed 0 bases and J 0 bases; nucleotides not matched to a gene: 4. CDR3 length equals 17 residues.

V is TRBV11-2 and J is TRBJ2-5; TRBD1 might be the D (6 bases). Trimming removed 6 bases at V and 5 bases at J, with 16 bases between. The CDR3 has 14 amino acids. Germline V CDR1 and CDR2: SGHAT, FQNNGV. Here the CDR3 DNA reads TGTGCCAGCAGACCTACTGGGGGCGGGGAGACCCAGTACTTC. It codes for CASRPTGGGETQYF.

V usage is TRBV7-2 and J usage is TRBJ1-1; D remains unclear. The V end was cut by 3 bases, the J end by 6 bases, with 8 bases between. This CDR3 is built from 12 residues. The germline CDR1 and CDR2 sequences are SGHTA and FQGNSA. CDR3 in DNA: TGTGCCAGCAGCTTCGGGAGTTCTGAAGCTTTCTTT. Translation: CASSFGSSEAFF.

The CDR3 DNA reads as TGTGCCAGCTCACCAGGACAGGGAGAGAATCAGCCCCAGCATTTT. As protein: CASSPGQGENQPQHF. This rearrangement joins TRBV18 to TRBJ1-5; 8 nucleotides match TRBD1. Per the germline V gene, CDR1 is KGHSH and CDR2 is LQKENI. V shed 2 bases and J 4 bases; nucleotides not matched to a gene: 4. The CDR3 has 15 amino acids.

The V gene is TRBV2, the J gene TRBJ1-1, with 11 nucleotides matching TRBD1. The CDR3 is 13 amino acids. Trimming at V came to 6 bases and at J to 4 bases, leaving 1 base not matched to a gene. CDR1 and CDR2 (germline): SNHLY, FYNNEI. The CDR3 coding sequence is TGTGCCAGCAGCGGGACAGGGGGCACTGAAGCTTTCTTT. Amino acid sequence: CASSGTGGTEAFF.

The genes are TRBV19 and TRBJ1-4, with D perhaps TRBD1 (6 bases). From germline, CDR1 is LNHDA and CDR2 SQIVND (reference sequence). V was cut by 6 bases and J by 4 bases, with 15 bases left in between. This CDR3 contains 15 residues. The CDR3 here is CASSVRDNFNEKLFF. CDR3 DNA: TGTGCCAGTAGCGTCCGGGACAACTTTAATGAAAAACTGTTTTTT.

The chain employs TRBV4-3 and TRBJ2-1; D unclear. Germline assignment: CDR1 LGHNA and CDR2 YSLEER. V dropped 3 bases and J dropped 2 bases, with 20 bases sitting between them. The CDR3 spans 18 residues. The CDR3: CASSQTNQVLSPYNEQFF. In nucleotides, the CDR3 is TGCGCCAGCAGCCAGACAAACCAAGTACTTTCGCCCTACAATGAGCAGTTCTTC.

This clone has a handful of counts. V gene TRBV2 combines with J gene TRBJ1-6; possibly TRBD1 for D (6 bases). This CDR3 spans 16 amino acids. V was trimmed by 6 bases and J by 1 base, leaving 13 bases between them. Germline V lookup: CDR1 SNHLY, CDR2 FYNNEI. CDR3 in amino acids: CASRNRVGSYNSPLHF. As DNA, the CDR3 is TGTGCCAGCAGGAACAGGGTAGGATCCTATAATTCACCCCTCCACTTT.

Points on this clone: Other DNA sequences in the sample encode the same CDR3. The V gene is TRBV25-1, the J gene TRBJ1-3, with 9 bases aligning to TRBD1. The germline gives CDR1 MGHDK, CDR2 SYGVNS. The CDR3 totals 17 residues. After removal of 5 bases from V and 3 bases from J, the junction contained 11 bases not matched to a gene. In nucleotides, the CDR3 is TGTGCCAGCAGTACCCGGGACAGGGAGCTTTTTGGAAACACCATATATTTT. Its protein is CASSTRDRELFGNTIYF.

The chain links TRBV27 to TRBJ1-2; 7 bases align to TRBD1. This CDR3 has 14 amino acids. Germline V gene sequence: CDR1 MNHEY, CDR2 SMNVEV (reference sequence). Unmatched junction bases numbered 10, after V lost 6 bases and J lost 6 bases. The DNA for the CDR3 is TGTGCCAGCAGCCCGACAGGGTTGGTGAATGGCTACACCTTC. Amino acid sequence: CASSPTGLVNGYTF.